These 5 T cell receptor beta chains were sequenced from one sample in a study of blood T cell repertoires in COVID-19. The data were produced by immunoSEQ multiplex PCR, yet TCRdb's version contains in-frame clones alone and is incomplete. The sample carries roughly 380,000 clones, 81% recorded once. The material sequenced was peripheral blood. The receptors shown here come from a human donor with acute or convalescent COVID-19. The donor label of this sample is uncertain.

V gene TRBV5-4 combines with J gene TRBJ1-1, with 9 bases lining up with TRBD1. Germline V gives CDR1 SGHNT, CDR2 YYREEE (reference sequence). With V trimmed by 0 bases and J by 0 bases, 3 bases remained unmatched. The CDR3 length is 16 residues. CDR3 nucleotide sequence: TGTGCCAGCAGCTTGGGGACAGGGGTAATGAACACTGAAGCTTTCTTT. Translated: CASSLGTGVMNTEAFF.

This clone was seen a handful of times. This sequence joins TRBV5-6 and TRBJ1-4; D call uncertain. This CDR3 spans 16 amino acids. The germline gives CDR1 SGHDT, CDR2 YYEEEE. V lost 0 bases to trimming and J lost 7 bases, with 16 bases between them. This CDR3 reads CASSLAGGARREKLFF. DNA for the CDR3: TGTGCCAGCAGCTTGGCCGGAGGTGCTCGTCGTGAAAAACTGTTTTTT.

This clone was counted a single time. The V gene is TRBV5-1, the J gene TRBJ2-2; TRBD2 aligns across 8 bases. Germline V gene sequence: CDR1 SGHRS, CDR2 YFSETQ. With 2 bases clipped from V and 5 bases from J, the junction kept 11 bases outside the gene matches. The CDR3 length is 17 residues. The CDR3 sequence is CASSFFPGTSGTGELFF. Here the CDR3 DNA reads TGCGCCAGCAGCTTCTTTCCCGGGACTAGTGGAACCGGGGAGCTGTTTTTT.

A word on this clone: One junction end does not reproduce the germline sequence, and a read error may be involved. The V call is TRBV9, the J call TRBJ1-5; D is perhaps TRBD1 (5 bases). CDR1 is SGDLS, CDR2 YYNGEE, per germline. The CDR3 runs to 15 residues. Written as DNA, the CDR3 is TGTGCCAGCAGCGCACACGGGGGTAGCTATCAGCCCCAGCATTTT. Translating it yields CASSAHGGSYQPQHF. Full variable domain (rest looked up from reference TRBV9 and TRBJ1-5): DSGVTQTPKHLITATGQRVTLRCSPRSGDLSVYWYQQSLDQGLQFLIQYYNGEERAKGNILERFSAQQFPDLHSELNLSSLELGDSALYFCASSAHGGSYQPQHFGDGTRLSIL.

This sequence joins TRBV29-1 and TRBJ1-1; 10 bases agree with TRBD1. The J segment lost 3 bases and the V segment lost 8 bases, leaving 9 bases of the junction unmatched. Germline CDR1 reads SQVTM; CDR2 reads ANQGSEA. The CDR3 loop spans 14 amino acids. The CDR3 region has the DNA TGCAGCACCCGAGGGGGGACAGGGGACACTGAAGCTTTCTTT. Translating it yields CSTRGGTGDTEAFF.